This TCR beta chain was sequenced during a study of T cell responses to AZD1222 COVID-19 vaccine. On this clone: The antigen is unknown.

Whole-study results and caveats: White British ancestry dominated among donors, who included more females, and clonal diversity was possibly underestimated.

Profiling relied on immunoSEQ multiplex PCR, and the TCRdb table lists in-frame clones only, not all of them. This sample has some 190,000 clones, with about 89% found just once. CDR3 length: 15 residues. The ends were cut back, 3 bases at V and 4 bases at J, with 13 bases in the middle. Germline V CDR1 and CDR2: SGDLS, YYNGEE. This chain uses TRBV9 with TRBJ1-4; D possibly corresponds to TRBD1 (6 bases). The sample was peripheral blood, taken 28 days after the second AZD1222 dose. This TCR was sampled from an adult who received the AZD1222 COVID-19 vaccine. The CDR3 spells CASSEGGRFNEKLFF. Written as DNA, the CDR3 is TGTGCCAGCAGCGAGGGGGGGCGGTTTAATGAAAAACTGTTTTTT. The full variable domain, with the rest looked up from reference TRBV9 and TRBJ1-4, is DSGVTQTPKHLITATGQRVTLRCSPRSGDLSVYWYQQSLDQGLQFLIQYYNGEERAKGNILERFSAQQFPDLHSELNLSSLELGDSALYFCASSEGGRFNEKLFFGSGTQLSVL.